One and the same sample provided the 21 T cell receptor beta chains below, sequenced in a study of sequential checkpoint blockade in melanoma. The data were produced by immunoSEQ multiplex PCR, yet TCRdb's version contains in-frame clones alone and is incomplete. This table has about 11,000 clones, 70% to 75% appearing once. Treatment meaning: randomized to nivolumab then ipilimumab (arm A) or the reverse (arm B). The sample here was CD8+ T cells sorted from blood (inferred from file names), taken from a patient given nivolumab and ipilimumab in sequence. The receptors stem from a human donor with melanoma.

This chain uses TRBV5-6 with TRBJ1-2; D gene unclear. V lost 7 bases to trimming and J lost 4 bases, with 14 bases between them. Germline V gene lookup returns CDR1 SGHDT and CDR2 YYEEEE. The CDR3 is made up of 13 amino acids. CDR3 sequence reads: CASLGIGSYGYTF. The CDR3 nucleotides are TGTGCCAGCTTAGGTATAGGGAGCTATGGCTACACCTTC.

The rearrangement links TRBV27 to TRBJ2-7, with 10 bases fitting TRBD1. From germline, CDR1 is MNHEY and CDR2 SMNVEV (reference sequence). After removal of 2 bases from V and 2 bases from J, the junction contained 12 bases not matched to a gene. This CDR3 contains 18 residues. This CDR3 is CASSLGPGQGPIPYEQYF. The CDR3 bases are TGTGCCAGCAGTTTAGGACCGGGACAGGGGCCTATCCCCTACGAGCAGTACTTC.

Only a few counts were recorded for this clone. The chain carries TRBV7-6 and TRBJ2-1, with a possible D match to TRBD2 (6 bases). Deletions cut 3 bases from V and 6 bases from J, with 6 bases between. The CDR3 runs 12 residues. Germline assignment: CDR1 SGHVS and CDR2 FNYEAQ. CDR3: CASSFGSNEQFF. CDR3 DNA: TGTGCCAGCAGCTTCGGGAGCAATGAGCAGTTCTTC.

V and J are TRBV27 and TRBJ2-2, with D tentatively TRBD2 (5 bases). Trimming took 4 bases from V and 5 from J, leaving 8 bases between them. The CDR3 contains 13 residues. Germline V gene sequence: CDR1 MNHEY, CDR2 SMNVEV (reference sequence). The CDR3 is CASSSRRTGELFF. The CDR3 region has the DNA TGTGCCAGCAGTTCGAGGAGGACCGGGGAGCTGTTTTTT.

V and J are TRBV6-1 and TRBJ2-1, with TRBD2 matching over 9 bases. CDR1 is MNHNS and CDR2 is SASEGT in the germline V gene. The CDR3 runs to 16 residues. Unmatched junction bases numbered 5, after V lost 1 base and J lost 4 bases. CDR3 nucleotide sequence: TGTGCCAGCAGTGAAGTGGCGGGAGGGGGATACAATGAGCAGTTCTTC. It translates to CASSEVAGGGYNEQFF.

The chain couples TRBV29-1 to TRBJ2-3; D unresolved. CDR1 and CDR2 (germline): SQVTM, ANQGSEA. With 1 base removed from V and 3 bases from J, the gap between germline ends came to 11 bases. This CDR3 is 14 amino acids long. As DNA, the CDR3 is TGCAGCGTTGAAGTGGGTGGCGGAACAGATACGCAGTATTTT. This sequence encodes CSVEVGGGTDTQYF.

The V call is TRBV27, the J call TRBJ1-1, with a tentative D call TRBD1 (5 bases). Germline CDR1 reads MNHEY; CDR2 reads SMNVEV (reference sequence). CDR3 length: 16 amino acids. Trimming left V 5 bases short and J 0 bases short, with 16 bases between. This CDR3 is CASSHARTGVNTEAFF. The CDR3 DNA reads TGTGCCAGCAGTCACGCCCGAACGGGGGTGAACACTGAAGCTTTCTTT.

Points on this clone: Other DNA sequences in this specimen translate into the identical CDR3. CDR3 protein: CASSLKGQGAHEQYF. The CDR3 region has the DNA TGCGCCAGCAGCTTGAAGGGCCAGGGGGCCCACGAGCAGTACTTC. V and J are TRBV5-1 and TRBJ2-7, with 8 bases aligning to TRBD1. Germline V lookup: CDR1 SGHRS, CDR2 YFSETQ. The trim removed 1 base at V and 5 bases at J, leaving 8 bases unmatched. The CDR3 length is 15 residues.

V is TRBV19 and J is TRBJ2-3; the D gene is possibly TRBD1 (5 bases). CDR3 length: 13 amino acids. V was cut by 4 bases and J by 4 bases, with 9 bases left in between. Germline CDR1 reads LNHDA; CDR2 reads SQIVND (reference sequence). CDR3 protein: CASSTRAPDTQYF. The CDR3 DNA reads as TGTGCCAGTAGTACCAGGGCCCCAGATACGCAGTATTTT.

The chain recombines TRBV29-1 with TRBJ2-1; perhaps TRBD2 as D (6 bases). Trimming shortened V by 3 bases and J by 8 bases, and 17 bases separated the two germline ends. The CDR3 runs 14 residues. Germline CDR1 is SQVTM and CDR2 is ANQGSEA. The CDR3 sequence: CSVETGAGSDEQFF. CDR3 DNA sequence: TGCAGCGTTGAGACGGGAGCGGGCTCTGATGAGCAGTTCTTC.

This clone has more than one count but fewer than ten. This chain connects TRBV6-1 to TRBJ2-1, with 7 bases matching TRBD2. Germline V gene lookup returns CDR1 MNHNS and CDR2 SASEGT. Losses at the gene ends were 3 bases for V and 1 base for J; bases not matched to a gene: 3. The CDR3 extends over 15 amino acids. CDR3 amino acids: CASSEEAGSYNEQFF. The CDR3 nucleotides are TGTGCCAGCAGTGAGGAAGCGGGGTCCTACAATGAGCAGTTCTTC.

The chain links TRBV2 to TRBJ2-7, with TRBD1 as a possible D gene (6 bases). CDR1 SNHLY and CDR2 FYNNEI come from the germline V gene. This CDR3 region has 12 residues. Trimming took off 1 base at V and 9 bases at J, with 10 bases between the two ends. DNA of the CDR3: TGTGCCAGCAGTGAAGTACAGGGAAGGCAGTACTTC. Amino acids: CASSEVQGRQYF.

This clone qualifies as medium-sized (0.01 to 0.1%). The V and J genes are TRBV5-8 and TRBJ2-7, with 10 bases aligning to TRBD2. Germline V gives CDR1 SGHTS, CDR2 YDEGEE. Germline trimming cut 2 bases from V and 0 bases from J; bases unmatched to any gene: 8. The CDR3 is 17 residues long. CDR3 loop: CASSLRLAGQSSYEQYF. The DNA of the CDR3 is TGTGCCAGCAGCTTACGACTAGCGGGTCAGAGCTCCTACGAGCAGTACTTC.

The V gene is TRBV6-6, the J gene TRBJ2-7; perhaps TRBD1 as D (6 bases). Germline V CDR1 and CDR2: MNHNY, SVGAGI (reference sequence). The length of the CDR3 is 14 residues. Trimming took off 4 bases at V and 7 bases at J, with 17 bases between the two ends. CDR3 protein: CASSSDRSLEEQYF. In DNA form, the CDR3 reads TGTGCCAGCAGTTCAGACAGGTCCCTTGAGGAGCAGTACTTC.

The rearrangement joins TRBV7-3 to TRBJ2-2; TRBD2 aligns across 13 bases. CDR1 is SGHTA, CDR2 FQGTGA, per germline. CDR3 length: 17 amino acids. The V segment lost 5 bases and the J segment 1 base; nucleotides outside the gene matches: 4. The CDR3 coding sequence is TGTGCCAGCAGCCTCGGACTAGCGGGAGTGAACACCGGGGAGCTGTTTTTT. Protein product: CASSLGLAGVNTGELFF.

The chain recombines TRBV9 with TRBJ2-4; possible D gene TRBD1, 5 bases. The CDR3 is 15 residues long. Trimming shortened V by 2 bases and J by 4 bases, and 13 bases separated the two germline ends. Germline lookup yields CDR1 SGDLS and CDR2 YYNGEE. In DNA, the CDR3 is TGTGCCAGCAGCGTGGCAGGGCGGCCTAAAAACATTCAGTACTTC. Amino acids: CASSVAGRPKNIQYF.

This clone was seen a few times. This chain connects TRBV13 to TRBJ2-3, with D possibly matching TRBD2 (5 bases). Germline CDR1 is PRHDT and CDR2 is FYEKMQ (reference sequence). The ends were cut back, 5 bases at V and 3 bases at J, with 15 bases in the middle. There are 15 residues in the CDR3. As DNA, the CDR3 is TGTGCCAGCAGCCCCTGGAGCGGAGCTACAGATACGCAGTATTTT. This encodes CASSPWSGATDTQYF.

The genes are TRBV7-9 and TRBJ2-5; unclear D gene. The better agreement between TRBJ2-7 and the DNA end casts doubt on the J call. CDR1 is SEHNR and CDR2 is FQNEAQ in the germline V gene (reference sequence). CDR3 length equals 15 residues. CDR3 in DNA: TGTGCCAGCAGCTTAGGAAACCCAAACGTTTACGAGCAGTACTTC. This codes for CASSLGNPNVYEQYF.

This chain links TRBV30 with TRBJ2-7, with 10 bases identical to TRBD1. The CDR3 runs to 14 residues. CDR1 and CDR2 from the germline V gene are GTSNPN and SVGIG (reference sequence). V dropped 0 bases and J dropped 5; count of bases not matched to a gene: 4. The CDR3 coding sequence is TGTGCCTGGAGTGTCGGACAGGGGGGGGACGAGCAGTACTTC. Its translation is CAWSVGQGGDEQYF.

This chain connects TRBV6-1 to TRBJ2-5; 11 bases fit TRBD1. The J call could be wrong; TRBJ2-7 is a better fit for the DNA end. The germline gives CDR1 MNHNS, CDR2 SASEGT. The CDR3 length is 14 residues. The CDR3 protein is CASGPGQGVDEQYF. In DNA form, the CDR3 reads TGTGCCAGCGGGCCGGGACAGGGGGTGGACGAGCAGTACTTC.

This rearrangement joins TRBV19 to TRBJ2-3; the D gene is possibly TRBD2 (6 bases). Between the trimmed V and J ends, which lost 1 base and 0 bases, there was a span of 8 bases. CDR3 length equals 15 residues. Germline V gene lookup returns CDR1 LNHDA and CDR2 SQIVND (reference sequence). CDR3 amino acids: CASSIAGGSTDTQYF. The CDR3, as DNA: TGTGCCAGTAGTATAGCCGGGGGTAGCACAGATACGCAGTATTTT.